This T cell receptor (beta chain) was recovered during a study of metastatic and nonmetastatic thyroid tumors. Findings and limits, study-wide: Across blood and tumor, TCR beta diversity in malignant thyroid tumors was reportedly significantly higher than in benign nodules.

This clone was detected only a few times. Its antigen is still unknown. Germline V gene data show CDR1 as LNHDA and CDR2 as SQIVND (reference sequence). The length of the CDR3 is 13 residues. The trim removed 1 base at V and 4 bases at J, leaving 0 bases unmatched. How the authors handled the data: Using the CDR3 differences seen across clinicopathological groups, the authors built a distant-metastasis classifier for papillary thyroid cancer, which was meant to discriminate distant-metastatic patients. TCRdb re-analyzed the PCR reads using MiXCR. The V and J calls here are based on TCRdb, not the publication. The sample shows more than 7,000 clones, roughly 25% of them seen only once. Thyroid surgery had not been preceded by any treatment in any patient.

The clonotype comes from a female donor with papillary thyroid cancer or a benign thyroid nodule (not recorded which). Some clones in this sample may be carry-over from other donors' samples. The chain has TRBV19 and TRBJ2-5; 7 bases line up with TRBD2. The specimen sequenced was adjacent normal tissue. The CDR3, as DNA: TGTGCCAGTAGTATAGCGGGAGGAGAGACCCAGTACTTC. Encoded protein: CASSIAGGETQYF.